Below, one T cell receptor beta chain is given with its context. Its antigen is still unknown. This sample is part of a study of cytomegalovirus exposure and HLA in healthy donors. Study-level results: About 150 TCR beta chains were listed as cytomegalovirus-associated. In a later analysis, specific HLA alleles were associated with some 16,000 TCR beta sequences at a 0.05 false discovery rate. Previously analyzed data showed that most TCR beta V segments were productive at a frequency of about 90% or about 30%. The CMV antigen specificity of a few CMV-associated chains was confirmed through in vitro analysis.

Both 60 Vbeta primers and 13 Jbeta primers went into the PCR. TCRdb's table, derived via immunoSEQ multiplex PCR, lists solely in-frame clones and lacks some. The sample carries 90,000 to 130,000 clones, less than 70% recorded once. CDR1 is LGHNA, CDR2 YSLEER, per germline. V gave up 0 bases and J gave up 6 bases, with 17 bases separating them. The CDR3 is 17 amino acids. The specimen sequenced was PBMCs. The chain combines TRBV4-3 with TRBJ2-2, with a possible D match to TRBD2 (6 bases). The TCR sequence derives from a woman aged 25 to 39 in good health and CMV-seronegative. This CDR3 is CASSQEDPEGESGELFF. For the CDR3, the DNA is TGCGCCAGCAGCCAAGAAGATCCGGAGGGAGAGTCCGGGGAGCTGTTTTTT.